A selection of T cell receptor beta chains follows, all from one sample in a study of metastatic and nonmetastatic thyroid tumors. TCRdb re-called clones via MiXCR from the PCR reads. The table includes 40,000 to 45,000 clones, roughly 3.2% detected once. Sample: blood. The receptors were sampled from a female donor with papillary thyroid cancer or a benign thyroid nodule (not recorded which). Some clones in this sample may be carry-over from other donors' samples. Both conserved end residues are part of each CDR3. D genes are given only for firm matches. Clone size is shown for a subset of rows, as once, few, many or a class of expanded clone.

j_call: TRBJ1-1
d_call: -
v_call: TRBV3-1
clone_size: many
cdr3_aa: CASSLQGGTEAFF
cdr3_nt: TGTGCCAGCAGCCTACAGGGCGGTACTGAAGCTTTCTTT

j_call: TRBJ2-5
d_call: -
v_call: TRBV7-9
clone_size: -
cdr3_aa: CASSLEVVNDLTQYF
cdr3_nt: TGTGCCAGCAGCTTGGAGGTAGTGAATGATCTGACCCAGTACTTC

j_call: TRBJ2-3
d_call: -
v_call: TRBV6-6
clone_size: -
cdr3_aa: CASSYSSGSSTDTQYF
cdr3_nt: TGTGCCAGCAGTTACTCGAGCGGATCTAGCACAGATACGCAGTATTTT

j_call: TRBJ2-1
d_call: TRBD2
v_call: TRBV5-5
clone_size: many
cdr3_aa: CASSLGTSGYNEQFF
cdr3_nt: TGTGCCAGCAGCTTGGGGACTAGCGGATACAATGAGCAGTTCTTC

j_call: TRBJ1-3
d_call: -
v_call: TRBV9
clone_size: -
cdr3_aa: CARSITPSEATENTIYF
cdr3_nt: TGTGCCAGAAGCATAACCCCCTCAGAAGCGACGGAAAACACCATATATTTT

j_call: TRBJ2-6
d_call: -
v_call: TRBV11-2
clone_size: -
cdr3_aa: CASSPRGAGANVLTF
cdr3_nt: TGTGCCAGCAGCCCCCGGGGAGCTGGGGCCAACGTCCTGACTTTC

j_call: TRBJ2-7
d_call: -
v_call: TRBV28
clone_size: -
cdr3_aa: CASQERYEQYF
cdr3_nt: TGTGCCAGTCAGGAGCGCTACGAGCAGTACTTC

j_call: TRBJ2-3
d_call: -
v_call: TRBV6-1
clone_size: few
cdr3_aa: CASSPGQTERATQYF
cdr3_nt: TGTGCCAGCAGCCCAGGACAGACGGAGAGGGCTACGCAGTATTTT

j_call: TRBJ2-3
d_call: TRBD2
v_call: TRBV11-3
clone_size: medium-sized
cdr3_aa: CASSLGLLAGGQDTQYF
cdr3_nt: TGTGCCAGCAGCTTAGGCTTACTAGCGGGAGGTCAGGATACGCAGTATTTT

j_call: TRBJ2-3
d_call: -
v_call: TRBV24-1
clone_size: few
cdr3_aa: CATSDRPEDTQYF
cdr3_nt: TGTGCCACCAGTGATCGGCCTGAAGATACGCAGTATTTT

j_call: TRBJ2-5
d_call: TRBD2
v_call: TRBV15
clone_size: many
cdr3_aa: CATSREGGRPQETQYF
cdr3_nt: TGTGCCACCAGCAGAGAGGGCGGGAGACCGCAAGAGACCCAGTACTTC

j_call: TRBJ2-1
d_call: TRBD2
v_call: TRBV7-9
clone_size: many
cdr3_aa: CASSLKTEAMGLAEQFF
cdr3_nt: TGTGCCAGCAGCTTAAAAACGGAAGCTATGGGACTAGCGGAGCAGTTCTTC

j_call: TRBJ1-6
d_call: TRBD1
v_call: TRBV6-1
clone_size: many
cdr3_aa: CASSAKTGTVSPLHF
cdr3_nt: TGTGCCAGCAGTGCCAAGACAGGGACTGTTTCACCCCTCCACTTT

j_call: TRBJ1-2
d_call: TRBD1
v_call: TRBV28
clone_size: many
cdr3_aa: CASGRGTGLNGYTF
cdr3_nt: TGTGCCAGCGGGAGAGGGACAGGGCTTAATGGCTACACCTTC

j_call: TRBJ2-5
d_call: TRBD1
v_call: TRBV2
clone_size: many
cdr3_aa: CASRPGGVETQYF
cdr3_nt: TGTGCCAGCAGGCCAGGGGGCGTAGAGACCCAGTACTTC

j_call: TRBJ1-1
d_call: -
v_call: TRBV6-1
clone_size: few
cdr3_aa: CASSGPGTLRPPFF
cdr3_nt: TGTGCCAGCAGTGGGCCAGGGACGCTTCGACCCCCTTTCTTT

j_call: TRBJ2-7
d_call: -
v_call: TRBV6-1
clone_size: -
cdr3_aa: CASSPRDLAYEQYF
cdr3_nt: TGTGCCAGCAGTCCCAGGGACCTAGCCTACGAGCAGTACTTC

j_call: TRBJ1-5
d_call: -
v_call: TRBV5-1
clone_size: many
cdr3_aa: CASSLTGETNQPQHF
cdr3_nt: TGCGCCAGCAGCTTAACCGGGGAGACAAATCAGCCCCAGCATTTT

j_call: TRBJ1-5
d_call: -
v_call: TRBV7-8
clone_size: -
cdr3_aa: CASSLDGGLGQPQHF
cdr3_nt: TGTGCCAGCAGCTTAGACGGGGGGCTCGGTCAGCCCCAGCATTTT

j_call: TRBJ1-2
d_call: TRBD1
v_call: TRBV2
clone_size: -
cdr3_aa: CASSETGVRGYTF
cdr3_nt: TGTGCCAGCAGTGAAACAGGGGTAAGAGGCTACACCTTC

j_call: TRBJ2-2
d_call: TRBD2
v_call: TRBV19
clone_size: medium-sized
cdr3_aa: CARSGTSGDANTGELFF
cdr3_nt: TGTGCCAGATCCGGGACTAGCGGTGACGCGAACACCGGGGAGCTGTTTTTT

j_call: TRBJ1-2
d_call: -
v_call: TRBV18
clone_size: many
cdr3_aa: CASSRPPNYGYTF
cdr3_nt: TGTGCCAGCTCACGTCCCCCGAACTATGGCTACACCTTC

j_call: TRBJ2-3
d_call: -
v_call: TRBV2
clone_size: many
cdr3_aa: CASGPSGSVGTDTQYF
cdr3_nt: TGTGCCAGCGGCCCCTCAGGGTCCGTAGGCACAGATACGCAGTATTTT

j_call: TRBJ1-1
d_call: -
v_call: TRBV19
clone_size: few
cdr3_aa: CASSLRGEPLTEAFF
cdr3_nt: TGTGCCAGTAGTTTAAGAGGGGAACCGCTAACTGAAGCTTTCTTT

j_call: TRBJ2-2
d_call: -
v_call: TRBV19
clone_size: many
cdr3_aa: CASRLQGHTGELFF
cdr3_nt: TGTGCCAGTCGTCTACAGGGACACACCGGGGAGCTGTTTTTT

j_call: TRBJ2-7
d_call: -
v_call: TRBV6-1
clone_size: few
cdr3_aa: CASSDLTDYEQYF
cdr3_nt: TGTGCCAGCAGTGACCTGACAGACTACGAGCAGTACTTC

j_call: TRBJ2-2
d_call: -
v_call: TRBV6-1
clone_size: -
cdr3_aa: CASEDSDTGELFF
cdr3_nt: TGTGCCAGCGAGGACAGCGACACCGGGGAGCTGTTTTTT

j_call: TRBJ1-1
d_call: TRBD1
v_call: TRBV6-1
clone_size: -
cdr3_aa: CASTDRAGTEAFF
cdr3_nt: TGTGCCAGCACTGACAGGGCAGGCACTGAAGCGTTCTTT

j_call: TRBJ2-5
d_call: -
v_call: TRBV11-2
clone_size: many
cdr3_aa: CATSFGETQYF
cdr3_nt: TGTGCCACCAGCTTCGGAGAGACCCAGTACTTC

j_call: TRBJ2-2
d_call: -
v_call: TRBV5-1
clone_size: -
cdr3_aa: CASSLGQGNTGELFF
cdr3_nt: TGCGCCAGCAGCTTAGGGCAGGGGAACACCGGGGAGCTGTTTTTT

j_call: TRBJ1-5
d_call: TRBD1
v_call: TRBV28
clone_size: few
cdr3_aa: CASSSRGSQPQHF
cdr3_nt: TGTGCCAGCAGTTCCAGGGGGAGCCAGCCCCAGCATTTT

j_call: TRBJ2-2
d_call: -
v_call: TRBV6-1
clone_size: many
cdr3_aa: CASSEGDREAGELFF
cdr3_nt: TGTGCCAGCAGTGAAGGAGACAGGGAGGCCGGGGAGCTGTTTTTT

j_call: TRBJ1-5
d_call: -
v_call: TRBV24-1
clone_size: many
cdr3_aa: CATSATEGEGNNQPQHF
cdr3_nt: TGTGCCACCAGTGCAACTGAGGGGGAGGGTAACAATCAGCCCCAGCATTTT

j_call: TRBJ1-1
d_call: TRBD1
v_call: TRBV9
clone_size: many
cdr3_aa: CASSVQGDTEAFF
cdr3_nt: TGTGCCAGCAGCGTTCAGGGGGACACTGAAGCTTTCTTT

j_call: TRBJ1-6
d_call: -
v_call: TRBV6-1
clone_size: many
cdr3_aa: CASSHSWGKDSPLHF
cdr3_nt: TGTGCCAGCAGTCACTCGTGGGGGAAGGATTCACCCCTCCACTTT

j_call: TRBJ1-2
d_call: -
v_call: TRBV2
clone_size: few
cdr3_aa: CASSVAQSYGYTF
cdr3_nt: TGTGCCAGCAGTGTAGCACAGTCCTATGGCTACACCTTC

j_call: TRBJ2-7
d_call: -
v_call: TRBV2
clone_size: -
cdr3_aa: CASSWGAPPCSYEQYF
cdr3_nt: TGTGCCAGCAGTTGGGGTGCACCTCCGTGCTCCTACGAGCAGTACTTC

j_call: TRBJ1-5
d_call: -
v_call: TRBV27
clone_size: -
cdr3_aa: CASSLIEGSQPQHF
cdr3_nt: TGTGCCAGCAGTTTAATCGAAGGCTCTCAGCCCCAGCATTTT

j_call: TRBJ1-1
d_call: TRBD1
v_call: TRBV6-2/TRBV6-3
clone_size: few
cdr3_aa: CASRIGQGKYTEAFF
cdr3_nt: TGTGCCAGCAGAATTGGACAGGGAAAATACACTGAAGCTTTCTTT

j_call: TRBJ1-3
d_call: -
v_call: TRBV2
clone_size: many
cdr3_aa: CASSALGASSGNTIYF
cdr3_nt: TGTGCCAGCAGTGCTCTGGGGGCGAGCTCTGGAAACACCATATATTTT

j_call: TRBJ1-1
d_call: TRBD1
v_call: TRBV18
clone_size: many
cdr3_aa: CASSPGQGPEAFF
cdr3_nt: TGTGCCAGCTCTCCTGGACAGGGTCCAGAAGCTTTCTTT

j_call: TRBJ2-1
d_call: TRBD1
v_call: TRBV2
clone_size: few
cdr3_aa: CASSDGTGMGNEQFF
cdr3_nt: TGTGCCAGCAGTGACGGGACAGGGATGGGAAATGAGCAGTTCTTC